This T cell receptor beta chain is from a study of regulatory dendritic cells for organ transplantation. The table came from immunoSEQ multiplex PCR; TCRdb's copy has only in-frame clones and leaves some out. The sample yields roughly 20,000 clones, about 85% seen once. This CDR3 is 15 amino acids long. Germline V gives CDR1 SGHTS, CDR2 YDEGEE. V lost 6 bases and J lost 5, with 21 bases in between. Sorted subsets were CFSE-labeled and cultured about 5 days with allogeneic dendritic cells. Points on this clone: Its antigen remains unidentified.

This clonotype originated in a human donor in good health. Sequenced input: naive CD4+ T cells from blood cultured with dendritic cells. Subset defined: CD45RA+ naive T cells. This sequence joins TRBV5-8 and TRBJ2-7, with a weak D call TRBD1 (6 bases). The CDR3 loop reads CASTFLNRVSDEQYF. As DNA, the CDR3 is TGTGCCAGCACGTTCCTGAACAGGGTTTCAGACGAGCAGTACTTC.